This entry describes one TCR beta chain. Its antigen is undetermined. This specimen belongs to a study of cytotoxic CD8 clonotypes in ibrutinib-treated CLL. Study information: The patient breakdown showed roughly ten relapsed/refractory and approximately 15 treatment-naive cases, with approximately 18 IGHV unmutated. A mean of roughly 250,000 productive templates and about 88,000 productive rearrangements was obtained per sample. Study results and limitations: Sustained-remission and progressing patients diverged in sampling times. Clonality increased with ibrutinib response but returned toward baseline at progression.

Profiled with immunoSEQ multiplex PCR; TCRdb holds only in-frame clones, not every one. The sample consists of around 33,000 clones, 69% of them appearing once. Germline loops: CDR1 MNHEY, CDR2 SVGAGI. The CDR3 runs to 14 residues. Trimming took 4 bases from V and 5 from J; bases not matched to a gene: 7. V gene TRBV6-5 combines with J gene TRBJ2-7; TRBD2 aligns across 8 bases. The sequence was collected from a human donor with chronic lymphocytic leukemia. The specimen comprised PBMCs, sampled before ibrutinib treatment. CDR3 loop: CASSSGTSSDEQYF. The CDR3 coding sequence is TGTGCCAGCAGTTCTGGGACTAGTTCTGACGAGCAGTACTTC.